The clone carrying this T cell receptor (beta chain) showed up just a few times. This likely came from a read error, as a far larger clone is one base away. The conserved phenylalanine or tryptophan is not found at the CDR3 terminus, so this likely reflects a read error. This entry is derived from a study of regulatory T cells in long-lasting Graves disease. According to the study, TCR beta libraries were built with iRepertoire HTBI primers and CDR3-region Arm-PCR. TCRdb re-analysed the multiplex PCR reads in MiXCR, keeping a single row per CDR3 protein. This sample has over 350,000 distinct CDR3 sequences; 15% occur once, and the top ten carry about 7.6%. Noted time point: newly diagnosed GD, antithyroid drugs for less than 3 months. The TCR library was prepared using RNA isolated from PBMCs. This same sample was also part of a study on T cells in Graves' hyperthyroidism and ophthalmopathy. That work adds: Patients were aged 18 to 65, had disease duration under 2 months, and had newly diagnosed hyperthyroidism.

Sequenced material: peripheral blood mononuclear cells (PBMCs), taken at new diagnosis, from a patient treated with antithyroid drugs. This TCR derives from a woman aged 40 to 49 with Graves disease.

CDR3 in amino acids: CASRIGGEQFL. As DNA, the CDR3 is TGTGCCAGCAGGATAGGTGGTGAGCAGTTCCTC. The J gene is TRBJ2-5, the V gene TRBV2; no clear D gene. The end of the DNA aligns better with TRBJ2-1, so the J call may be wrong. Germline V lookup: CDR1 SNHLY, CDR2 FYNNEI. This CDR3 contains 11 residues.